This T cell receptor (beta chain) was sequenced in a study of blood T cell repertoires in COVID-19. Study-level information: Material from acute and convalescent COVID-19 was sourced from the United States, Italy and Spain. Sources were T cells, B-cell-depleted T cells, or PBMCs; the material itself was cDNA or gDNA.

The CDR3 totals 13 residues. V lost 0 bases and J 3 bases, leaving 5 bases between the germline ends. CDR1 is LNHNV, CDR2 YYDKDF, per germline (reference sequence). Authors' processing steps: Researchers report that nucleated cell counts were estimated from reference gene primer amplification. Only in-frame clones appear in the TCRdb table, and some are missing; sequencing was by immunoSEQ multiplex PCR. V and J calls and clone size follow that table, whereas D and trimming were derived from the DNA. The top ten hold roughly 1.2% of the sample, which has around 60,000 clones, 80% to 90% seen once. Sequences were obtained from peripheral blood. This chain connects TRBV15 to TRBJ2-5; no definite D call. The TCR sequence derives from a man in his forties with acute or convalescent COVID-19. The CDR3 protein is CATSRDTKETQYF. In nucleotides, the CDR3 is TGTGCCACCAGCAGAGACACTAAAGAGACCCAGTACTTC. Full variable domain (missing parts from reference TRBV15 and TRBJ2-5): DAMVIQNPRYQVTQFGKPVTLSCSQTLNHNVMYWYQQKSSQAPKLLFHYYDKDFNNEADTPDNFQSRRPNTSFCFLDIRSPGLGDTAMYLCATSRDTKETQYFGPGTRLLVL.